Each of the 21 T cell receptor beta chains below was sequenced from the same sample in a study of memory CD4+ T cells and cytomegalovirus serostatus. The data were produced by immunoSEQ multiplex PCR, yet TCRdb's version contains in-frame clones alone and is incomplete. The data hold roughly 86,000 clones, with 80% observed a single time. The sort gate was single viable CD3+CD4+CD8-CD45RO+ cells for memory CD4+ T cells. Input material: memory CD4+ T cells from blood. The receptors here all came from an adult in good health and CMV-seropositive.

The CDR3 DNA sequence: TGTGCCATCAGTGAGTCACTGCCGGGACAGCCGACAGATACGCAGTATTTT. This translates into CAISESLPGQPTDTQYF. The chain carries TRBV10-3 and TRBJ2-3, with 7 nucleotides matching TRBD1. The CDR3 contains 17 residues. The germline V gene has CDR1 ENHRY and CDR2 SYGVKD. V lost 0 bases to trimming and J lost 3 bases; unmatched junction nucleotides: 9.

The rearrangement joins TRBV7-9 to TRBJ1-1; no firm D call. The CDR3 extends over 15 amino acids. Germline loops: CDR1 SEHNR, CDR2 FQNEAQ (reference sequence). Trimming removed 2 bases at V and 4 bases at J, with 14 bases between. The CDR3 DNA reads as TGTGCCAGCAGCTTATCGATGGGGTCGGCCACTGAAGCTTTCTTT. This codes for CASSLSMGSATEAFF.

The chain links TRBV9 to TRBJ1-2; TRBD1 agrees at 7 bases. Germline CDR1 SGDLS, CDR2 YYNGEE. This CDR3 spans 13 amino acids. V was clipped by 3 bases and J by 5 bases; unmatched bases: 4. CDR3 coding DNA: TGTGCCAGCAGCGACCCGACAGGGTATGGCTACACCTTC. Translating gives CASSDPTGYGYTF. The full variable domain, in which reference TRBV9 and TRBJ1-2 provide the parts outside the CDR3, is DSGVTQTPKHLITATGQRVTLRCSPRSGDLSVYWYQQSLDQGLQFLIQYYNGEERAKGNILERFSAQQFPDLHSELNLSSLELGDSALYFCASSDPTGYGYTFGSGTRLTVV.

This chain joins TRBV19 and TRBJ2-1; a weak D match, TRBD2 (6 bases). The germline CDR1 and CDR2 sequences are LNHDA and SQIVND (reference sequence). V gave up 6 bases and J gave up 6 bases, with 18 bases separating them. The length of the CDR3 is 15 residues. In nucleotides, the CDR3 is TGTGCCAGTAGCGGGATTTACGGGAGCGTCAATGAGCAGTTCTTC. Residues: CASSGIYGSVNEQFF. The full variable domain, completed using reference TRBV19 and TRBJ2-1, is DGGITQSPKYLFRKEGQNVTLSCEQNLNHDAMYWYRQDPGQGLRLIYYSQIVNDFQKGDIAEGYSVSREKKESFPLTVTSAQKNPTAFYLCASSGIYGSVNEQFFGPGTRLTVL.

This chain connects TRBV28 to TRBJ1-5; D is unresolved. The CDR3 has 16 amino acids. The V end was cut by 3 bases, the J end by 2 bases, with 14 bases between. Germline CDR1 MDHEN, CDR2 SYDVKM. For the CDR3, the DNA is TGTGCCAGCAGTTTCGGGTCATCCTGGGGCAATCAGCCCCAGCATTTT. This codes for CASSFGSSWGNQPQHF.

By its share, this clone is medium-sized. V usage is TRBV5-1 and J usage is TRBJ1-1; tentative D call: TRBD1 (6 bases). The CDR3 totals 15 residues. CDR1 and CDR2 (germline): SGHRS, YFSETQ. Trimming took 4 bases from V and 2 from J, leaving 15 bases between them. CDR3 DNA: TGCGCCAGCAGCCGGCAGGGGCGTACAAACACTGAAGCTTTCTTT. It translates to CASSRQGRTNTEAFF.

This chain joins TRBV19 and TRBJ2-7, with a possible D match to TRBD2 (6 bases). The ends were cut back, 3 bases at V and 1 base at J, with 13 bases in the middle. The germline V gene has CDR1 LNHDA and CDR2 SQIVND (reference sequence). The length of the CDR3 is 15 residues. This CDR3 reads CASSMRAGLSYEQYF. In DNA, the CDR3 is TGTGCCAGTAGTATGAGGGCGGGACTTTCCTACGAGCAGTACTTC.

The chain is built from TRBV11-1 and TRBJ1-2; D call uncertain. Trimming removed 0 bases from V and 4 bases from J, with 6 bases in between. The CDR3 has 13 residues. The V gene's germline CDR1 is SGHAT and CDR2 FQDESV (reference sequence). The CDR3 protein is CASSLAGSYGYTF. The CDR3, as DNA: TGTGCCAGCAGCTTAGCGGGAAGCTATGGCTACACCTTC.

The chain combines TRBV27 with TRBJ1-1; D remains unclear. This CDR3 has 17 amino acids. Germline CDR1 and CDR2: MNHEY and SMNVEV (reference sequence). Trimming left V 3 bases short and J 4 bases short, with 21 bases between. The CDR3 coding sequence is TGTGCCAGCAGTTTTCGGGCGGACTGGGAGGTGGGCACTGAAGCTTTCTTT. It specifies CASSFRADWEVGTEAFF.

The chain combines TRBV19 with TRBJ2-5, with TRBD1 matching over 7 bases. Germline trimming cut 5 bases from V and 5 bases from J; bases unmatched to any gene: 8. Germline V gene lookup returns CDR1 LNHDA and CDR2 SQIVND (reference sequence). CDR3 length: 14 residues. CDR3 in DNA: TGTGCCAGTAGTCCACAGGGGTTTGGGGAGACCCAGTACTTC. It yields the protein CASSPQGFGETQYF.

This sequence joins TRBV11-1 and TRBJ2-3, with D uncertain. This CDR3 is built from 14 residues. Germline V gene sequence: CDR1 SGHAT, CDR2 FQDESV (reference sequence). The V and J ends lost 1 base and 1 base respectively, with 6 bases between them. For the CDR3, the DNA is TGTGCCAGCAGCTTAGACCCAGGCACAGATACGCAGTATTTT. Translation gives CASSLDPGTDTQYF.

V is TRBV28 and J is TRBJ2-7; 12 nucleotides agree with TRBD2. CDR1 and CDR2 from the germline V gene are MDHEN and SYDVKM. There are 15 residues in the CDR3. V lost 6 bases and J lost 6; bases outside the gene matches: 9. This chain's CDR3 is CASSRGLAGTLEQYF. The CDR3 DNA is TGTGCCAGCAGCAGAGGACTAGCGGGAACTCTCGAGCAGTACTTC. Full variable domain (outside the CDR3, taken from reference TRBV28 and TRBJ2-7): DVKVTQSSRYLVKRTGEKVFLECVQDMDHENMFWYRQDPGLGLRLIYFSYDVKMKEKGDIPEGYSVSREKKERFSLILESASTNQTSMYLCASSRGLAGTLEQYFGPGTRLTVT.

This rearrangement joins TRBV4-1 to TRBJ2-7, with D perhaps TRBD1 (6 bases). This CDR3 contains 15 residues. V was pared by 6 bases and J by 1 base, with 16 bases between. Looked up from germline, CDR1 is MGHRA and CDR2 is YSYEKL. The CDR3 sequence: CASRSRQGSSYEQYF. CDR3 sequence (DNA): TGCGCCAGCAGGTCCCGGCAGGGGTCTTCCTACGAGCAGTACTTC.

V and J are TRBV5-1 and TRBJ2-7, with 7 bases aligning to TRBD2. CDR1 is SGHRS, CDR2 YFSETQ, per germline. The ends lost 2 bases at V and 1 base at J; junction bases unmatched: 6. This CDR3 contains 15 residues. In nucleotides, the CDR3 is TGCGCCAGCAGCTTCGGCGGGAGCAGGTCCTACGAGCAGTACTTC. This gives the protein CASSFGGSRSYEQYF.

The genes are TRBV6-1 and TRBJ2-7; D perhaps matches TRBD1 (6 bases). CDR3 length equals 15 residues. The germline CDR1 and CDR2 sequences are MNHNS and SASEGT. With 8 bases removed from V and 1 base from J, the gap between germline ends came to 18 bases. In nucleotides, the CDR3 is TGTGCCAGCCGAACAGGGCGAATTGGGTCCTACGAGCAGTACTTC. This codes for CASRTGRIGSYEQYF.

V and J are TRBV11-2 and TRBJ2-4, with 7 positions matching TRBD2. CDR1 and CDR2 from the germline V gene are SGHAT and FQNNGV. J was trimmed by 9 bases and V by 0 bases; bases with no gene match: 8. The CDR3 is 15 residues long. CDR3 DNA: TGTGCCAGCAGCTTAGAACTAGCGACCTACGGCATTCAGTACTTC. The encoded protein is CASSLELATYGIQYF.

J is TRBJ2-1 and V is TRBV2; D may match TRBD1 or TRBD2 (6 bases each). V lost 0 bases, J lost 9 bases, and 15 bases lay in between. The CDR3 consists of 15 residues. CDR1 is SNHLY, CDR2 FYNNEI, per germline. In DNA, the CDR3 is TGTGCCAGCAGTGAAGCTAGGGGGTTGGGGGGTGAGCAGTTCTTC. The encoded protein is CASSEARGLGGEQFF. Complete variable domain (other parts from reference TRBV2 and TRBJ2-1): EPEVTQTPSHQVTQMGQEVILRCVPISNHLYFYWYRQILGQKVEFLVSFYNNEISEKSEIFDDQFSVERPDGSNFTLKIRSTKLEDSAMYFCASSEARGLGGEQFFGPGTRLTVL.

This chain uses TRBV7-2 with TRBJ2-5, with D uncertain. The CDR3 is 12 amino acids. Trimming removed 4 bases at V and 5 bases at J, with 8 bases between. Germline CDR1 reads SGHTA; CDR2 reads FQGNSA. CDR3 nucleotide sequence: TGTGCCAGCAGCTCGAACGTTGAGACCCAGTACTTC. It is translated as CASSSNVETQYF.

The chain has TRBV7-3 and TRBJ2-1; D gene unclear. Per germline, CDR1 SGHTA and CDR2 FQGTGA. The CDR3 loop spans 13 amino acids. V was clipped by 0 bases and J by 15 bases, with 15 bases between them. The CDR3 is CASSLTVGETWFF. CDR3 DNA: TGTGCCAGCAGCTTAACGGTCGGAGAAACGTGGTTCTTC.

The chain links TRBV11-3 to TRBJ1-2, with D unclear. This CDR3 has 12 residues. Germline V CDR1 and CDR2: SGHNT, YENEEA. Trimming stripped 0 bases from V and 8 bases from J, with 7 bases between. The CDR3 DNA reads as TGTGCCAGCAGCTTAGAGGATATAGGCTACACCTTC. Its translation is CASSLEDIGYTF.

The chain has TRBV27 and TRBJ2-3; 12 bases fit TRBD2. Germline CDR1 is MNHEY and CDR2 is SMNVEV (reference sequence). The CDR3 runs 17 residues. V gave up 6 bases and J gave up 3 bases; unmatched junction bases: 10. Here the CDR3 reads CASSPILTSGRTDTQYF. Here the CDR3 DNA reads TGTGCCAGCAGCCCTATACTAACTAGCGGGAGGACAGATACGCAGTATTTT.